These 7 T cell receptor beta chains were sequenced from one sample in a study of T cells expressing NK-cell markers. TCRdb reworked the 5' RACE reads into one entry per CDR3 protein, no DNA. The listing records about 260,000 distinct CDR3 sequences. The specimen was blood T cells: a sorted CD56 or NKG2C T cell subset, CD4+ or CD8+ T cells, or bulk PBMC T cells (not recorded which). The receptors originated from a woman between 18 and 70 years old in good health.

The chain combines TRBV28 with TRBJ2-1; TCRdb proposes TRBD2, but this gene call is untestable without DNA. The CDR3 is 16 amino acids. Per germline, CDR1 MDHEN and CDR2 SYDVKM. The CDR3: CASSSRTSGRINEQFF.

The chain uses TRBV19 and TRBJ1-6; TCRdb's D gene call, TRBD1, goes unchecked for lack of DNA. Germline assignment: CDR1 LNHDA and CDR2 SQIVND (reference sequence). The CDR3 spans 15 residues. CDR3: CASTKGPRGNSPLHF.

The V and J genes are TRBV5-1 and TRBJ2-7; TCRdb selects TRBD1, and the lack of DNA leaves this call unchecked. Germline lookup yields CDR1 SGHRS and CDR2 YFSETQ. The CDR3 is made up of 14 amino acids. The chain's CDR3 is CASTLGTSPYEQYF.

This chain uses TRBV11-1 with TRBJ2-3; checking the TCRdb D call of TRBD2 is not possible without DNA. Germline CDR1 SGHAT, CDR2 FQDESV (reference sequence). CDR3 length equals 20 residues. CDR3: CASSPTWGTSGSPSTDTQYF.

This chain connects TRBV5-1 to TRBJ2-2; the D gene TCRdb calls, TRBD2, cannot be checked with no DNA. From germline, CDR1 is SGHRS and CDR2 YFSETQ. This CDR3 has 14 residues. CDR3 residues: CASSLLGGSGELFF.

The CDR3 sequence: CASEAGAKETQYF. The chain carries TRBV6-1 and TRBJ2-5; the TRBD2 assignment by TCRdb is unverifiable without DNA. The CDR3 covers 13 residues. Germline V gene data show CDR1 as MNHNS and CDR2 as SASEGT.

V gene TRBV11-2 combines with J gene TRBJ2-1; the TCRdb D gene call, TRBD2, has no DNA to confirm it. Germline V gene sequence: CDR1 SGHAT, CDR2 FQNNGV. CDR3 length: 17 residues. CDR3 residues: CASSLDSGGASYNEQFF.